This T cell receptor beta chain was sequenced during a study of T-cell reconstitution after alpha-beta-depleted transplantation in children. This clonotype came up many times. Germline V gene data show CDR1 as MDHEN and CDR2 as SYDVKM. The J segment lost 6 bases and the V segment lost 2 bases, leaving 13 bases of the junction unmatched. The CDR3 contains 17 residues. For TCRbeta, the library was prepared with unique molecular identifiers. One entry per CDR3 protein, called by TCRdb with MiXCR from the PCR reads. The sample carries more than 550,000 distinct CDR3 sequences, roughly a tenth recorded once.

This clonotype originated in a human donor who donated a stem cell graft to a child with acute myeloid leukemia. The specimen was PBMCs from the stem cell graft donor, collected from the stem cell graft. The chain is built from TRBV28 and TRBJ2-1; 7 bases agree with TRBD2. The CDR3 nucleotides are TGTGCCAGCAGTTTAGTCGGGAGACTAGCCCTCGGCAATGAGCAGTTCTTC. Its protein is CASSLVGRLALGNEQFF. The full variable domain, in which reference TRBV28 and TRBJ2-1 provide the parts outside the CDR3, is DVKVTQSSRYLVKRTGEKVFLECVQDMDHENMFWYRQDPGLGLRLIYFSYDVKMKEKGDIPEGYSVSREKKERFSLILESASTNQTSMYLCASSLVGRLALGNEQFFGPGTRLTVL.